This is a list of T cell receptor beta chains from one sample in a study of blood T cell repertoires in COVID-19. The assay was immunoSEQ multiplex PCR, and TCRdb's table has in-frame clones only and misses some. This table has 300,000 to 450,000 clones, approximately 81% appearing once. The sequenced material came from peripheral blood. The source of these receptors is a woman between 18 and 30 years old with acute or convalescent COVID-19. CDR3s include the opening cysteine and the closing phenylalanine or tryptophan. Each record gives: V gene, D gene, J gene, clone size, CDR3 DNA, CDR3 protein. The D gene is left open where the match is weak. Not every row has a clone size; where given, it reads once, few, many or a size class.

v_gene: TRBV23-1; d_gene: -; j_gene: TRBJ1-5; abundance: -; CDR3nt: TGCGCCACCGAAAGGGGCGAAAGCAATCAGCCCCAGCATTTT; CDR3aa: CATERGESNQPQHF
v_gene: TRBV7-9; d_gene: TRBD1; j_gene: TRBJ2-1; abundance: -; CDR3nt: TGTGCCAGCAGCTTGGGGACAGCCACCTACAATGAGCAGTTCTTC; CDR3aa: CASSLGTATYNEQFF
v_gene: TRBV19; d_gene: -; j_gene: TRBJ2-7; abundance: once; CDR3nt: TGTGCCAGTAGTAACAGGGACTCCTACGAGCAGTACTTC; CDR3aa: CASSNRDSYEQYF
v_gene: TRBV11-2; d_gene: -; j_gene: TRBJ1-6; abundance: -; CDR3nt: TGTGCCAGCAGCTCGGCCGGGAATTCACCCCTCCACTTT; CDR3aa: CASSSAGNSPLHF
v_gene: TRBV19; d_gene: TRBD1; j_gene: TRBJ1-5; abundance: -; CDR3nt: TGTGCCAGTAGTATGACAGGGAGTCGGGATCAGCCCCAGCATTTT; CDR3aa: CASSMTGSRDQPQHF
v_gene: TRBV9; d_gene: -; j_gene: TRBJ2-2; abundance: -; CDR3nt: TGTGCCAGCAGCACCCCGGAGGGAGACGCAGACACCGGGGAGCTGTTTTTT; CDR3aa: CASSTPEGDADTGELFF
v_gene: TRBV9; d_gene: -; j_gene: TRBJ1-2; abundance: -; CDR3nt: TGTGCCAGCAGCGTTCGCAGGGAAAACTATGGCTACACCTTC; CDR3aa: CASSVRRENYGYTF
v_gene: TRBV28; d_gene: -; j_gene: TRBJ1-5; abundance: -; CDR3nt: TGTGCACCTCACGCTCCGCCACGCGATCAGCCCCAGCATTTT; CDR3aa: CAPHAPPRDQPQHF
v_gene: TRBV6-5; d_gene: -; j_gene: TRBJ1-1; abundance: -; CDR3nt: TGTGCCAGCAGTTACTCCCAGGGATGGACTGAAGCTTTCTTT; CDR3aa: CASSYSQGWTEAFF
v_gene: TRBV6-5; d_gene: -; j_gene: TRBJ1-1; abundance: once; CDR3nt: TGTGCCAGCAGCACGGTGGGGGGGGCCCAAACTGAAGCTTTCTTT; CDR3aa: CASSTVGGAQTEAFF
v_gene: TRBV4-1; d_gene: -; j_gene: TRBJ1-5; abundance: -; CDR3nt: TGCGCCAGCAGCCCTTGGGCAGGGATGGGCAATCAGCCCCAGCATTTT; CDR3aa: CASSPWAGMGNQPQHF
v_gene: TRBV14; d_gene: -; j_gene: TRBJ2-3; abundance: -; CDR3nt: TGTGCCAGCAGCCATAATGGACAGGGAGGGGATACGCAGTATTTT; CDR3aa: CASSHNGQGGDTQYF
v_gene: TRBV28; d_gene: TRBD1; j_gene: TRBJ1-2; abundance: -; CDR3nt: TGTGCCAGCAGTTCTACAGGGGCAGGGGGCTACACCTTC; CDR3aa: CASSSTGAGGYTF
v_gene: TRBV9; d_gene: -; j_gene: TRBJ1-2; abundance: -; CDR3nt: TGTGCCAGCAGCGTAAGTCCGGGATCGGGGGTTCGAGAAGTCTATGGCTACACCTTC; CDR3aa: CASSVSPGSGVREVYGYTF
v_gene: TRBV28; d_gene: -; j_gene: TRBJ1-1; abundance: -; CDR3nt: TGTGCCAGCAGTTTACCCCAGAACACTGAAGCTTTCTTT; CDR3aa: CASSLPQNTEAFF
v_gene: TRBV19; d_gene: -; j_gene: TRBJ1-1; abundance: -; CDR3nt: TGTGCCAGTAGTATCAGATCCGAGGGAACTGAAGCTTTCTTT; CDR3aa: CASSIRSEGTEAFF
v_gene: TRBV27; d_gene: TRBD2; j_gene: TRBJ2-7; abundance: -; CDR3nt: TGTGCCAGCAGGGGACCTAGCGGATCCTACGAGCAGTACTTC; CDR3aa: CASRGPSGSYEQYF
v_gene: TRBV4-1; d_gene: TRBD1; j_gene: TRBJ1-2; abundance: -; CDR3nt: TGCGCCAGCAGCCTAAGGACAGGGGGGGGGTATGGCTACACCTTC; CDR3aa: CASSLRTGGGYGYTF
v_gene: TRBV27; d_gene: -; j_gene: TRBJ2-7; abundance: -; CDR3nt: -; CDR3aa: CASSSSAAGAYEQYF
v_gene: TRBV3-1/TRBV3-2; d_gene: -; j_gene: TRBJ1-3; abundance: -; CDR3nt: TGTGCCAGCAGCCGGCGGGCGGACGGAAACACCATATATTTT; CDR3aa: CASSRRADGNTIYF
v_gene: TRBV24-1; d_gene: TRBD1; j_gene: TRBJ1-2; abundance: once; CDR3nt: TGTGCCACCAGTCCCCCGGGACAGGGAAAGAGGAACTATGGCTACACCTTC; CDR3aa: CATSPPGQGKRNYGYTF
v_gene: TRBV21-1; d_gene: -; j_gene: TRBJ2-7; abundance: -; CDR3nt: TGTGCCAGCACCCAGACAGGGGCCGGACATCCGCAGTACTTC; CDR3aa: CASTQTGAGHPQYF
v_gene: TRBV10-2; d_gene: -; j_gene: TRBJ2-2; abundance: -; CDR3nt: TGCGCCAGCAGGAAGACAGCGAACACCGGGGAGCTGTTTTTT; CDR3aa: CASRKTANTGELFF
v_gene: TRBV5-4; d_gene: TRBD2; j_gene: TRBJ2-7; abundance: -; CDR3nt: TGTGCCAGCAGCTTGGCGAGACTAGCGGGAGGAGCCCACGAGCAGTACTTC; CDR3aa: CASSLARLAGGAHEQYF
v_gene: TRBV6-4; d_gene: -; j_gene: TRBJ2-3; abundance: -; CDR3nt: TGTGCCAGCAGTGACGAACCGGTTGGCACAGATACGCAGTATTTT; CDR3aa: CASSDEPVGTDTQYF
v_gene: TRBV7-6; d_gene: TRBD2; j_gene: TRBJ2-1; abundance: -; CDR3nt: TGTGCCAGCAGCCAAAAAGGACTAGCGGGAGGGCCTGGGTACAATGAGCAGTTCTTC; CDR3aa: CASSQKGLAGGPGYNEQFF
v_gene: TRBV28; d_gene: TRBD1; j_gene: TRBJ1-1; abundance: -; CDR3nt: TGTGCCAGCAGTTTAGGGGACAGGGACACTGAAGCTTTCTTT; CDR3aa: CASSLGDRDTEAFF
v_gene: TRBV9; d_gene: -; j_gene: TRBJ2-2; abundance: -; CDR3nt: TGTGCCAGCAGCGTAAGCGGCGGGGAGCTGTTTTTT; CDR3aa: CASSVSGGELFF
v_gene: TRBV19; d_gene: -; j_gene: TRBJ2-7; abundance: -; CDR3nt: TGTGCCAGTAGTATAGGACAGAGCTACGAGCAGTACTTC; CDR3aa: CASSIGQSYEQYF
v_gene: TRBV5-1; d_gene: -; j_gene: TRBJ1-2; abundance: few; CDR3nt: TGCGCCAGCAGCTTGGGCAGGGGTGGCTATGGCTACACCTTC; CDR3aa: CASSLGRGGYGYTF
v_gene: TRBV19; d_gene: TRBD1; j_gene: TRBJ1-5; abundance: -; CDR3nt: TGTGCCAGTAGTATCTCGGGACAGTATGAATATAGCAATCAGCCCCAGCATTTT; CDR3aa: CASSISGQYEYSNQPQHF
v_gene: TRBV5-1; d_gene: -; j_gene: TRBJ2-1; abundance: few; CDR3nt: TGCGCCAGCAGCTCTGAAGGGGCAACCTACAATGAGCAGTTCTTC; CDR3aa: CASSSEGATYNEQFF
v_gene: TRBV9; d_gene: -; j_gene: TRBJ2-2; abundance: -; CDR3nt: TGTGCCAGCAGCGTAGGCTCGAGCGAGACCGGGGAGCTGTTTTTT; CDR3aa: CASSVGSSETGELFF
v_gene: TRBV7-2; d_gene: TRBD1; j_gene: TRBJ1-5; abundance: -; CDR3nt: TGTGCCAGCAGCTCGACCGGGACAGACAATCAGCCCCAGCATTTT; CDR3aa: CASSSTGTDNQPQHF
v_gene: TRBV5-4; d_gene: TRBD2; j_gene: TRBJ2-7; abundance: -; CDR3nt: TGTGCCAGCAGCTGGAGCCCTAGCGGTATCTACGAGCAGTACTTC; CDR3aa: CASSWSPSGIYEQYF
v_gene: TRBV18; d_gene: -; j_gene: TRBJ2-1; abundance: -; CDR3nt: TGTGCCAGCTCAATGAATGGACTCTACAATGAGCAGTTCTTC; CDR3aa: CASSMNGLYNEQFF
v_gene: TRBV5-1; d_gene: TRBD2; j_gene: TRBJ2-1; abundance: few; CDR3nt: TGCGCCAGCAGCTCGCGGACTAGCGACAATGAGCAGTTCTTC; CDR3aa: CASSSRTSDNEQFF
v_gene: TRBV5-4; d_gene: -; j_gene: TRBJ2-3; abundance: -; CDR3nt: TGTGCCAGCGCAGGGGGCGGGGGGGCAGATACGCAGTATTTT; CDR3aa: CASAGGGGADTQYF
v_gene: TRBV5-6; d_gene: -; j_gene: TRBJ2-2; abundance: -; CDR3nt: TGTGCCAGCAGCCTGGGATCCGGGTCTTATAGCGCCGGGGAGCTGTTTTTT; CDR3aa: CASSLGSGSYSAGELFF
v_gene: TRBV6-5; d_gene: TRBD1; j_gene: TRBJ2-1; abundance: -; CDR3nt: TGTGCCAGCAGACTGAGGGGGCTAAGGGATGAGCAGTTCTTC; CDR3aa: CASRLRGLRDEQFF
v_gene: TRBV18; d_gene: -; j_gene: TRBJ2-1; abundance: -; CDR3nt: TGTGCCAGCTCACTTCTAAAGGGGGCCTACAATGAGCAGTTCTTC; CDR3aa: CASSLLKGAYNEQFF
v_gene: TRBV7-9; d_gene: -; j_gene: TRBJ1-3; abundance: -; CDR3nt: TGTGCCAGCAGCTTAGACAGGGTATCTGGAAACACCATATATTTT; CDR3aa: CASSLDRVSGNTIYF
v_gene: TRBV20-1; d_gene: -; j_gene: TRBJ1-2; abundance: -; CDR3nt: TGCAGTGCCCCGGCGGGCCGCTACACCTTC; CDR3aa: CSAPAGRYTF
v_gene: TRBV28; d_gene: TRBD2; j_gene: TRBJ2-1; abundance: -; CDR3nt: TGTGCCAGCAGCGGGGGGATCCCCGACAATGAGCAGTTCTTC; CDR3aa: CASSGGIPDNEQFF
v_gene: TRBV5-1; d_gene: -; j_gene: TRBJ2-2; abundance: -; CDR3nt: TGCGCCAGCAGCTTGACAGGACAGAACACCGGGGAGCTGTTTTTT; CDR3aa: CASSLTGQNTGELFF
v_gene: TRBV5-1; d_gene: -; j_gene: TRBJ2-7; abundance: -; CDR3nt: TGCGCCAGCAGCTTGGCCGGGCAGGGGACCCCCTACGAGCAGTACTTC; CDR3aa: CASSLAGQGTPYEQYF
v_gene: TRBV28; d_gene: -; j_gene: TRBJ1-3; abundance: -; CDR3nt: TGTGCCGGCAGACAGTCCTCTGGAAACACCATATATTTT; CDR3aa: CAGRQSSGNTIYF
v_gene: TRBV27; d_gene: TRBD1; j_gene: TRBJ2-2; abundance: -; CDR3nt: TGTGCCAGCAGTTTAACACAGGGGGCGACCGGGGAGCTGTTTTTT; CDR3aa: CASSLTQGATGELFF
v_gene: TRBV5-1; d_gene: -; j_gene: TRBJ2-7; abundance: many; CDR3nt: TGCGCCAGCAGCTTCGGGAGTGGTACCTACGAGCAGTACTTC; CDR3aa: CASSFGSGTYEQYF
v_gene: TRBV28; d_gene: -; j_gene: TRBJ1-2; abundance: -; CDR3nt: TGTGCCAGCAGCTCGAGCTCTAACTATGGCTACACCTTC; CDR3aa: CASSSSSNYGYTF
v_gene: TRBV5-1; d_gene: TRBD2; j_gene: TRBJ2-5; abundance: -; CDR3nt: TGCGCCAGCAGCTTTAGGACTAGCCAAGAGACCCAGTACTTC; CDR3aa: CASSFRTSQETQYF
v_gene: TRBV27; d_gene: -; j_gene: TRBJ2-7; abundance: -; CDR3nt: TGTGCCAGCAGTTTAAGTCCCTTACTCCTCGAGCAGTACTTC; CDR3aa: CASSLSPLLLEQYF
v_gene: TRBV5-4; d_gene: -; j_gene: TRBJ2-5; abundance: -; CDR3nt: TGTGCCAGCAGCTTGGAAGGGGGAAGGCAAGAGACCCAGTACTTC; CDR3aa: CASSLEGGRQETQYF
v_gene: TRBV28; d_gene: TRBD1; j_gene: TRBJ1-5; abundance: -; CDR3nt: TGTGCCAGCAGTCGGTTGACAGGGTTCAATCAGCCCCAGCATTTT; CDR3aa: CASSRLTGFNQPQHF
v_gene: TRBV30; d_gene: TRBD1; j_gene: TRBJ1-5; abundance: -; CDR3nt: TGTGCCTGGAGACCAAGGACAGGGTATGAGGGACAGCCCCAGCATTTT; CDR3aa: CAWRPRTGYEGQPQHF
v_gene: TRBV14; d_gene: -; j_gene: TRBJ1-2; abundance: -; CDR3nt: TGTGCCAGCAGCCAATCGGGGTATCTTTATGGCTACACCTTC; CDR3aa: CASSQSGYLYGYTF
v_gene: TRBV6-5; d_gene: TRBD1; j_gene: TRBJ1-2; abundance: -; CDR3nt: TGTGCCAGCAGCGCGACGGGACAGGGTTTCTATGGCTACACCTTC; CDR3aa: CASSATGQGFYGYTF
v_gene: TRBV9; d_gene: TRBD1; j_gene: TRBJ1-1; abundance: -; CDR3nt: TGTGCCAGCAGCATCCAGAAAGGGACAGGGATCACTGAAGCTTTCTTT; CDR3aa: CASSIQKGTGITEAFF
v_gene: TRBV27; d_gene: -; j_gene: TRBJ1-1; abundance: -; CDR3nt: TGTGCCAGCAGTTTATCGGCCGGGTCGTACACTGAAGCTTTCTTT; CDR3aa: CASSLSAGSYTEAFF
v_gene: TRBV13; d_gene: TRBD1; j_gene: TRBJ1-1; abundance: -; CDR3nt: TGTGCCAGCAGCTTAGGGGACAGGGACCTAGCTGAAGCTTTCTTT; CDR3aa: CASSLGDRDLAEAFF